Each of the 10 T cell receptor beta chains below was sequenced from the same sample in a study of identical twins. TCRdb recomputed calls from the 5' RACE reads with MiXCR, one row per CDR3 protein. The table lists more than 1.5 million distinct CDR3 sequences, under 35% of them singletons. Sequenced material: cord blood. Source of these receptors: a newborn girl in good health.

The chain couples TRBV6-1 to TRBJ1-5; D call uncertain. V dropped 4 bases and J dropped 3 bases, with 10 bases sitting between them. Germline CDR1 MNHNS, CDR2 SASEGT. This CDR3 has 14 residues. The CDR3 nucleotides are TGTGCCAGCAGTGGCTGGGGTCCCAATCAGCCCCAGCATTTT. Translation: CASSGWGPNQPQHF.

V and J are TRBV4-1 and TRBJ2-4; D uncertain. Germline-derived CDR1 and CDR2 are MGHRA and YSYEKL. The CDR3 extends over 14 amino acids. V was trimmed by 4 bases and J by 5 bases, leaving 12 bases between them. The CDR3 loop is CASSRESNQNIQYF. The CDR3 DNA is TGCGCCAGCAGCCGAGAGTCCAATCAAAACATTCAGTACTTC.

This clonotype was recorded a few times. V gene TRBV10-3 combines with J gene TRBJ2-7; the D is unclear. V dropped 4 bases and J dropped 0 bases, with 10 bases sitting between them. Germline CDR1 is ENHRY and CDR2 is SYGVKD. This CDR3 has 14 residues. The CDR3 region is CAISGVGSSYEQYF. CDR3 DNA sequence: TGTGCCATCAGTGGGGTGGGCAGCTCCTACGAGCAGTACTTC.

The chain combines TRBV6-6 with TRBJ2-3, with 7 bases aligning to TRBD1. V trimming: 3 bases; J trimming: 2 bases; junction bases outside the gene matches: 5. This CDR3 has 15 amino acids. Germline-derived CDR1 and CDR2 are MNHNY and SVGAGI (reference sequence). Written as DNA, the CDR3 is TGTGCCAGCAGTTATGGGCAGGGGGTCACAGATACGCAGTATTTT. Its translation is CASSYGQGVTDTQYF.

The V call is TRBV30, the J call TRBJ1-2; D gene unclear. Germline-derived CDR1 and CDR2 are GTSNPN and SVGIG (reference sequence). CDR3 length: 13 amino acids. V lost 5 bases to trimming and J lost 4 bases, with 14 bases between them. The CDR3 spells CAWLPGGSYGYTF. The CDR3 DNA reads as TGTGCCTGGCTCCCAGGTGGAAGCTATGGCTACACCTTC.

The CDR3 loop is CASSYILGGNQPQHF. CDR3 bases: TGTGCCAGCAGTTATATCTTGGGGGGCAATCAGCCCCAGCATTTT. This rearrangement joins TRBV6-6 to TRBJ1-5; D possibly corresponds to TRBD1 (5 bases). The V end was cut by 3 bases, the J end by 2 bases, with 11 bases between. There are 15 residues in the CDR3. CDR1 is MNHNY and CDR2 is SVGAGI in the germline V gene (reference sequence).

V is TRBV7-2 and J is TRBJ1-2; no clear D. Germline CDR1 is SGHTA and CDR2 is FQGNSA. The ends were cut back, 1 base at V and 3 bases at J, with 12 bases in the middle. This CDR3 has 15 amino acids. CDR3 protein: CASSLVYTGHYGYTF. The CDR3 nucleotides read TGTGCCAGCAGCTTAGTCTACACCGGACACTATGGCTACACCTTC.

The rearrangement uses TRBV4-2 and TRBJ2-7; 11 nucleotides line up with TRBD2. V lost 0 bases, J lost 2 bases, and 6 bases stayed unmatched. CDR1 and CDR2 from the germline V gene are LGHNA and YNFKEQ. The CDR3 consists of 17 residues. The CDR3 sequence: CASSQDYRLAGPYEQYF. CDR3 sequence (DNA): TGTGCCAGCAGCCAAGACTATCGACTAGCGGGGCCCTACGAGCAGTACTTC.

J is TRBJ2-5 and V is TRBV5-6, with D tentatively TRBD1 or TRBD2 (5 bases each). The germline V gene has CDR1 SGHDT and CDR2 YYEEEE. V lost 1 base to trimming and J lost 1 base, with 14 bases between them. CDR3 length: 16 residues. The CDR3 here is CASSLSGLGTQETQYF. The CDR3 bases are TGTGCCAGCAGCTTGTCGGGGTTAGGGACCCAAGAGACCCAGTACTTC.

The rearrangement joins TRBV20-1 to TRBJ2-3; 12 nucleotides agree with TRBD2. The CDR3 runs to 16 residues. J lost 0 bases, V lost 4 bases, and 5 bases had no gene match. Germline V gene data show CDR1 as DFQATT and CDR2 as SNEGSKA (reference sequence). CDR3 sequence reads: CSANSGTSGSTDTQYF. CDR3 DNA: TGCAGTGCTAACTCCGGGACTAGCGGGAGCACAGATACGCAGTATTTT.